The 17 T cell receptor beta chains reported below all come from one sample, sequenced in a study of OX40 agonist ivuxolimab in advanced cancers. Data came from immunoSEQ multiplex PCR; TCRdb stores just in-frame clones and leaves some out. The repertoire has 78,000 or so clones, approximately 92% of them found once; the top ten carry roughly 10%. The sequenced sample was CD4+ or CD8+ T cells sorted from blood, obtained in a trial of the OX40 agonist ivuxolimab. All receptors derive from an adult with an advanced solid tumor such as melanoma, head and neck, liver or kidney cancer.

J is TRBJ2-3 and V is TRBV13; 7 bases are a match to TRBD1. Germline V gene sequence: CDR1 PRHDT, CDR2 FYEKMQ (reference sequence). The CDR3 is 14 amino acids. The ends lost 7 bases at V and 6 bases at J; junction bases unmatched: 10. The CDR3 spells CASNLRGTLDTQYF. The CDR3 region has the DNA TGTGCCAGCAACCTCAGGGGGACCCTGGATACGCAGTATTTT.

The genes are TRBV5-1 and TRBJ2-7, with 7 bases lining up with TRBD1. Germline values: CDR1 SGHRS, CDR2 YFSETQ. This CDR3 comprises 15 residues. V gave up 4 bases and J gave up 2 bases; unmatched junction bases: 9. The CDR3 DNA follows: TGCGCCAGCAGCCAGGACAGGTTTCTAGCCTACGAGCAGTACTTC. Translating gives CASSQDRFLAYEQYF.

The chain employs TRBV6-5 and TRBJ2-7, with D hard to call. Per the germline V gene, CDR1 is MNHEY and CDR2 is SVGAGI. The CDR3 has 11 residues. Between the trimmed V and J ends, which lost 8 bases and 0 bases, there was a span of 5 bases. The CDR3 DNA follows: TGTGCCAGCGGCCTCTCCTACGAGCAGTACTTC. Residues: CASGLSYEQYF.

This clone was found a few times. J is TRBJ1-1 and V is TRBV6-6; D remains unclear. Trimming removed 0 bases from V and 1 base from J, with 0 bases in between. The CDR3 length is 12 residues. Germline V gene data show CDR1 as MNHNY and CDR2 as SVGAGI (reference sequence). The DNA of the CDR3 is TGTGCCAGCAGTTACTCGAACACTGAAGCTTTCTTT. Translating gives CASSYSNTEAFF.

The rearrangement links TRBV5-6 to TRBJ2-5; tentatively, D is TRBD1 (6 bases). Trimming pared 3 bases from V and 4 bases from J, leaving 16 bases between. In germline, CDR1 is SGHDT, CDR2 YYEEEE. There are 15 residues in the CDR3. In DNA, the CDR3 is TGTGCCAGCAGCTCCCAGGGGAGCGTGGGAGAGACCCAGTACTTC. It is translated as CASSSQGSVGETQYF.

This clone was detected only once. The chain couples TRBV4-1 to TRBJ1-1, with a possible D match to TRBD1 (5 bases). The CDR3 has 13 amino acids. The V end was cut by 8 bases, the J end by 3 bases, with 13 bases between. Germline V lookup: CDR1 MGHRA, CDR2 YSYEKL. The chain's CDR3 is CASWGVGYTEAFF. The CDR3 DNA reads TGCGCCAGCTGGGGGGTTGGGTACACTGAAGCTTTCTTT.

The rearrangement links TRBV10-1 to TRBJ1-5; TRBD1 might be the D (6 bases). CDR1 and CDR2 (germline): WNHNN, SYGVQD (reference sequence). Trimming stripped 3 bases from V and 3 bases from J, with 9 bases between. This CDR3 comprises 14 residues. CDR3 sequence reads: CASSDRGYNQPQHF. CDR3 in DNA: TGCGCCAGCAGTGATAGGGGGTACAATCAGCCCCAGCATTTT.

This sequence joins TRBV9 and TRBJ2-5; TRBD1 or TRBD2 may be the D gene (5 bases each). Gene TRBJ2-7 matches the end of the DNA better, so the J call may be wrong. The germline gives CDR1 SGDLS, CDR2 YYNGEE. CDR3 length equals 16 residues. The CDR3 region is CASTPTPGTEPYEQYF. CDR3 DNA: TGTGCCAGCACGCCTACCCCGGGGACGGAACCCTACGAGCAGTACTTC.

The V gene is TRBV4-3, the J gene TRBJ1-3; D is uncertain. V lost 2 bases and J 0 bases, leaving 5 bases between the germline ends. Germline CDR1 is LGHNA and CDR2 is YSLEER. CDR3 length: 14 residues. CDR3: CASSQLDSGNTIYF. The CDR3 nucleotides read TGCGCCAGCAGCCAACTCGACTCTGGAAACACCATATATTTT.

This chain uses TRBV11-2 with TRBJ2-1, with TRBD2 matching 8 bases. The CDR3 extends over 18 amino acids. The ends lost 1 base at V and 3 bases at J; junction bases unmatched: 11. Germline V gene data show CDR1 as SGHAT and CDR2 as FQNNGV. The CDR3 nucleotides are TGTGCCAGCAGCTTAGTCCCCTCACTAGCGGACTACTACAATGAGCAGTTCTTC. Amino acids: CASSLVPSLADYYNEQFF.

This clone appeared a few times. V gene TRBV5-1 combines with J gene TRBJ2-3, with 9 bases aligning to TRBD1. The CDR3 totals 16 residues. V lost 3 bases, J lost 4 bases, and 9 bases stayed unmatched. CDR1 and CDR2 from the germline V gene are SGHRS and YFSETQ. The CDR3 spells CASSWAGDRASDTQYF. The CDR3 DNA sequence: TGCGCCAGCAGCTGGGCCGGGGACAGGGCTTCAGATACGCAGTATTTT.

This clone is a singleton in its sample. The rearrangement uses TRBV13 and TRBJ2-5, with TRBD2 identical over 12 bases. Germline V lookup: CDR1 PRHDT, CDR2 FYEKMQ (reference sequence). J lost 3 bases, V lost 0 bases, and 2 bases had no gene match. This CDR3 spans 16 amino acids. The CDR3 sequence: CASSLGTSGGEETQYF. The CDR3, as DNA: TGTGCCAGCAGCTTAGGGACTAGCGGGGGTGAAGAGACCCAGTACTTC.

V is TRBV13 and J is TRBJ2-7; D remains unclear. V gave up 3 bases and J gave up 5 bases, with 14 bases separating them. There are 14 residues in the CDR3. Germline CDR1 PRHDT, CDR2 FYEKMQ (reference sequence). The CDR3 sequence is CASSFLRLAHEQYF. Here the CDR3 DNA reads TGTGCCAGCAGCTTTCTGAGGTTGGCCCACGAGCAGTACTTC.

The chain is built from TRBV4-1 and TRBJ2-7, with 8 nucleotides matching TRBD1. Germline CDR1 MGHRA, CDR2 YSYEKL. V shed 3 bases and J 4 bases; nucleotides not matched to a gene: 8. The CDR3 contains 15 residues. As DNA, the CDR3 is TGCGCCAGCAGCCAGAGCGGACAGGGAGGTTACGAGCAGTACTTC. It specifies CASSQSGQGGYEQYF.

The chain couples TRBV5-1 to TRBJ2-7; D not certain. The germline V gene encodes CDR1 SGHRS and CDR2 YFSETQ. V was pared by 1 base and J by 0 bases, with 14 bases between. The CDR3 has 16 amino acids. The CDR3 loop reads CASSLNRETPSYEQYF. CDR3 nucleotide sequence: TGCGCCAGCAGCTTGAATAGAGAGACACCCTCCTACGAGCAGTACTTC.

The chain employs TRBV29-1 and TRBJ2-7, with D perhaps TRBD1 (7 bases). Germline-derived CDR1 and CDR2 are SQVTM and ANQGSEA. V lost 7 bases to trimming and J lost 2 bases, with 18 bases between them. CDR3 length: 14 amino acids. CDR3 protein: CSARQGGSAYEQYF. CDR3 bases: TGCAGCGCCCGGCAGGGGGGCTCGGCCTACGAGCAGTACTTC.

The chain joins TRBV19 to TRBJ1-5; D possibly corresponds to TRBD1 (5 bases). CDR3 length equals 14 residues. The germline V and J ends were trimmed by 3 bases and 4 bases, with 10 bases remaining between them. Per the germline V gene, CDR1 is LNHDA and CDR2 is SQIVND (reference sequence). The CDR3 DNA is TGTGCCAGTAGTATGCGGGCAGGGAATCAGCCCCAGCATTTT. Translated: CASSMRAGNQPQHF.